The rows below give T cell receptor beta chains drawn from one sample of a study of cytomegalovirus exposure and HLA in healthy donors. Profiling relied on immunoSEQ multiplex PCR, and the TCRdb table lists in-frame clones only, not all of them. The profile shows about 160,000 clones, about 85% of them singletons. Sequenced material: PBMCs. These receptors all come from a boy aged 2-15 years in good health and CMV-seronegative. The conserved cysteine and the conserved F or W are not part of the CDR3 here. Fields, in order: V gene, J gene, CDR3 protein.

v_gene: TRBV19
j_gene: TRBJ1-1
CDR3aa: ASSNGVDRGGTEAF

v_gene: TRBV11-2
j_gene: TRBJ2-3
CDR3aa: ASSLARTSGGSDTQY

v_gene: TRBV27
j_gene: TRBJ2-4
CDR3aa: ASSFQTGTSTY

v_gene: TRBV6-5
j_gene: TRBJ2-2
CDR3aa: ASSHGTGSGELF

v_gene: TRBV2
j_gene: TRBJ1-5
CDR3aa: ASKDRGNQPQH

v_gene: TRBV4-1
j_gene: TRBJ2-7
CDR3aa: ASSQVGLNNDEQY

v_gene: TRBV6-5
j_gene: TRBJ2-2
CDR3aa: ASSFRTSLGTGELF

v_gene: TRBV2
j_gene: TRBJ1-1
CDR3aa: ASKGERAREAF

v_gene: TRBV11-2
j_gene: TRBJ1-5
CDR3aa: ASSLVAAAPQH

v_gene: TRBV5-4
j_gene: TRBJ2-3
CDR3aa: ASSRGGPTDTQY

v_gene: TRBV28
j_gene: TRBJ1-2
CDR3aa: ASSLLGANGYT

v_gene: TRBV6-5
j_gene: TRBJ2-5
CDR3aa: ASSYAGLQETQY

v_gene: TRBV6-1
j_gene: TRBJ1-2
CDR3aa: ASSSGTALNYGYT

v_gene: TRBV13
j_gene: TRBJ2-1
CDR3aa: ASSPDRSSYNEQF

v_gene: TRBV2
j_gene: TRBJ1-2
CDR3aa: ASSDFLVSYGYT

v_gene: TRBV28
j_gene: TRBJ2-5
CDR3aa: ASSPTSSWKTQY

v_gene: TRBV10-3
j_gene: TRBJ2-5
CDR3aa: AISQRDRGPETQY

v_gene: TRBV7-9
j_gene: TRBJ2-3
CDR3aa: ASSLDGQGEDTQY